This record covers a single T cell receptor beta chain. Its antigen remains unidentified. These data are taken from a study of stem cell transplantation in POMP-related autoinflammatory disease. Overall study: Pre-transplant patients had naive-skewed CD4+ T cells and few CD8+ T cells. DNA chimerism showed 100% graft donor engraftment of neutrophils and platelets through one year. Overall study findings and caveats: PRAID patients trended toward lower TRB diversity and higher clonality in all analyzed T-cell subsets. Fewer unique TRB V-J gene pairings were identified in patients with PRAID.

TCRdb's table, derived via immunoSEQ multiplex PCR, lists solely in-frame clones and lacks some. The table records 4,700 or so clones, about 92% of them present only once. The CDR3 is 14 residues long. V was trimmed by 3 bases and J by 2 bases, leaving 11 bases between them. Per the germline V gene, CDR1 is SGDLS and CDR2 is YYNGEE. This chain uses TRBV9 with TRBJ1-2; possible D gene TRBD1, 5 bases. The specimen was CD8+ T cells from PBMCs, collected after stem cell transplantation. This TCR came from a human patient with POMP-related autoinflammation and immune dysregulation (PRAID). Some of the T cells may derive from the graft donor. In DNA, the CDR3 is TGTGCCAGCAGCGCCAAGGGGCCAAACTATGGCTACACCTTC. Its protein product is CASSAKGPNYGYTF. Full variable domain (remainder filled in from reference TRBV9 and TRBJ1-2): DSGVTQTPKHLITATGQRVTLRCSPRSGDLSVYWYQQSLDQGLQFLIQYYNGEERAKGNILERFSAQQFPDLHSELNLSSLELGDSALYFCASSAKGPNYGYTFGSGTRLTVV.